This T cell receptor beta chain was profiled in a study of blood T cell repertoires in COVID-19. At the level of the study: Both acute and convalescent COVID-19 samples were obtained from the United States, Italy and Spain. T cells, B-cell-depleted T cells, or PBMCs supplied cDNA or gDNA.

Per the original data handling: For nucleated cells, counts were estimated from reference gene primer amplification. Here immunoSEQ multiplex PCR was the method, and the copy in TCRdb shows in-frame clones only, minus some. That table furnishes V, J and clone size, whereas the DNA furnished D and trimming. In the table there are about 350,000 clones, around 90% of which are singletons. V lost 4 bases to trimming and J lost 8 bases; unmatched junction nucleotides: 10. Germline CDR1 and CDR2: SGHAT and FQNNGV. The CDR3 extends over 17 amino acids. The chain is built from TRBV11-2 and TRBJ2-3, with 15 bases fitting TRBD2. This clonotype was obtained from a woman under 30 who had recovered from COVID-19. The source material was peripheral blood. CDR3 sequence: CASSSRTSGRASGTQYF. CDR3 nucleotide sequence: TGTGCCAGCAGCTCCCGGACTAGCGGGAGGGCCTCAGGTACGCAGTATTTT. Full variable domain (outside the CDR3, taken from reference TRBV11-2 and TRBJ2-3): EAGVAQSPRYKIIEKRQSVAFWCNPISGHATLYWYQQILGQGPKLLIQFQNNGVVDDSQLPKDRFSAERLKGVDSTLKIQPAKLEDSAVYLCASSSRTSGRASGTQYFGPGTRLTVL.